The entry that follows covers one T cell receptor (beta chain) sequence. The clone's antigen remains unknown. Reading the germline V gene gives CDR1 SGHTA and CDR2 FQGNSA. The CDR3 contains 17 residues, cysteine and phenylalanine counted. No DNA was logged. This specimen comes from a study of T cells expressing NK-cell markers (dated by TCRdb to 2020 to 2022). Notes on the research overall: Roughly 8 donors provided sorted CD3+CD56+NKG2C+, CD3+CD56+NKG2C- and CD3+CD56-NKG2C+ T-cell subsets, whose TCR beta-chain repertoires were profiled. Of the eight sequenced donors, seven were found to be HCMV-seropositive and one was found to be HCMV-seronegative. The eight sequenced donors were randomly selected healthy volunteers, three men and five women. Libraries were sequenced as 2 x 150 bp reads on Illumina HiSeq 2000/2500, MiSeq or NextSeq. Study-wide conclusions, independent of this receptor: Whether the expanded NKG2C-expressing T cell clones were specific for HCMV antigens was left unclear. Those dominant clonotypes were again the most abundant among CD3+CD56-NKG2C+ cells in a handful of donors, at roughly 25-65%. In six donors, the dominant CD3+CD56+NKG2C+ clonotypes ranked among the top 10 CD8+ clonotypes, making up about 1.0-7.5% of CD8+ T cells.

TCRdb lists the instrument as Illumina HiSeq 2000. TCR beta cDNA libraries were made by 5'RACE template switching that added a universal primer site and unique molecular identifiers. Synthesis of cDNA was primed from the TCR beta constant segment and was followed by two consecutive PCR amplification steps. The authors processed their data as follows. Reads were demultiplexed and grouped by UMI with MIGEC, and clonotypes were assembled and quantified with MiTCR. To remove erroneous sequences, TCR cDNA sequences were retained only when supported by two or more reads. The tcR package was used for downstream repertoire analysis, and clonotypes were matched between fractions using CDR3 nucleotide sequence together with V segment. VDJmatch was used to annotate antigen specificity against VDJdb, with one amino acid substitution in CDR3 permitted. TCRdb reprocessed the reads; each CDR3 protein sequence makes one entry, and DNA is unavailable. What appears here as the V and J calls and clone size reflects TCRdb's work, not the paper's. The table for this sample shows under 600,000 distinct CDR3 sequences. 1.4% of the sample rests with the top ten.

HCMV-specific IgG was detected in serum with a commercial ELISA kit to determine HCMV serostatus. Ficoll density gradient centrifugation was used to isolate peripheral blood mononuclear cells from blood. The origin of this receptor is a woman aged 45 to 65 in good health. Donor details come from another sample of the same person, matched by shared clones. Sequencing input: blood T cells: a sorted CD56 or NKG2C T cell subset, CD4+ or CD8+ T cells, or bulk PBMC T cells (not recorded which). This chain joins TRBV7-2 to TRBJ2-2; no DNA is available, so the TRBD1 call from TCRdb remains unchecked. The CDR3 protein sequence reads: CASSIIPGAGATGELFF.